These T cell receptor beta chains were read from a single sample in a study of blood T cells in healthy people across ages. TCRdb called the 5' RACE reads again in MiXCR, with one record for every CDR3 protein. The sample gives fewer than 950,000 distinct CDR3 sequences, 35% to 40% of which show up once; approximately 12% is in the top ten. Sample: blood. The receptors here all came from a man between 18 and 29 years old in good health. The CDR3 runs from the conserved cysteine through the conserved F or W. The D gene is left open where the match is weak. A clone size is listed for some rows: how often the clone was seen (once, few, many), or a class if it is expanded.

TRBJ1-2,13,TRBD1,many,TRBV18,TGTGCCAGCTCTCCCGGGACAGGGTCTGGCTACACCTTC,CASSPGTGSGYTF
TRBJ2-3,16,TRBD1,few,TRBV6-1,TGTGCCAGCAGTGAAGGACAGGGTGTAGGTACGGATACGCAGTATTTT,CASSEGQGVGTDTQYF
TRBJ1-1,15,TRBD1,few,TRBV6-4,TGTGCCAGCAGTGACTCCCCAGGGGGGGACACTGAAGCTTTCTTT,CASSDSPGGDTEAFF
TRBJ2-1,15,TRBD2,few,TRBV20-1,TGCAGTGCTAATCCGGGGGGAAGCTCCTACAATGAGCAGTTCTTC,CSANPGGSSYNEQFF
TRBJ2-5,13,.,.,TRBV6-5,TGTGCCAGCAGTGATCAGGGTCAAGAGACCCAGTACTTC,CASSDQGQETQYF
TRBJ1-5,14,.,.,TRBV4-2,TGTGTCAGCAGCTCCACAGGGAAGGTGGAGGAGAAGCATTTT,CVSSSTGKVEEKHF
TRBJ1-2,15,.,.,TRBV12-3/TRBV12-4,TGTGCCAGCAGTTTAGATAGTCGGGGCTACTATGGCTACACCTTC,CASSLDSRGYYGYTF
TRBJ2-7,13,.,.,TRBV12-3/TRBV12-4,TGTGCCAGCAGTCGCGACTACAGCCACGAGCAGTACTTC,CASSRDYSHEQYF
TRBJ1-1,14,.,few,TRBV6-6,TGTGCCAGCACGAGGTTGGAAATGAACACTGAAGCTTTCTTT,CASTRLEMNTEAFF
TRBJ2-7,16,.,many,TRBV6-5,TGTGCCAGCAGTTACTCTTCAGGAGGCAGAGTCTACGAGCAGTACTTC,CASSYSSGGRVYEQYF
TRBJ2-1,16,TRBD2,few,TRBV7-2,TGTGCCAGCAGCTTAGCAAGCGGGGGAGGGAGGAGTGAGCAGTTCTTC,CASSLASGGGRSEQFF
TRBJ2-7,16,.,few,TRBV5-1,TGCGCCAGCAGCTTGGAGGGGCAGCCATCACCCTACGAGCAGTACTTC,CASSLEGQPSPYEQYF
TRBJ1-5,16,TRBD1,.,TRBV12-3/TRBV12-4,TGTGCCAGCACCGCCGACAGGGGAGGGGGCAATCAGCCCCAGCATTTT,CASTADRGGGNQPQHF
TRBJ2-3,16,.,many,TRBV7-2,TGTGCCAGCAGCTTAGTAGGGGGGGCGAGCACAGATACGCAGTATTTT,CASSLVGGASTDTQYF
TRBJ1-1,14,.,.,TRBV27,TGTGCCAGCAGTTTATCCTATTCCACAGGGAAATCTTTCTTT,CASSLSYSTGKSFF
TRBJ1-6,13,.,.,TRBV27,TGTGCCAGCAGCCGCTTGGGGGATACCTCCCCCCACTTT,CASSRLGDTSPHF
TRBJ2-7,14,.,.,TRBV20-1,TGCAGTGCTATACAGGTTTGGGGCTACAATGAGCAGTACTTC,CSAIQVWGYNEQYF
TRBJ2-2,14,TRBD1,.,TRBV7-2,TGTGCCAGCAGCCGACAGGGGACCACCGGGGAGCTGTTTTTT,CASSRQGTTGELFF
TRBJ2-7,15,TRBD1,few,TRBV6-5,TGTGCCAGCAGTCCGCGACAGGGGGCGTATAATGAGCAGTACTTC,CASSPRQGAYNEQYF
TRBJ2-5,17,TRBD2,.,TRBV4-3,TGCGCCAGCAGCCAAGATCTGGCTAGCGGGGGGGCGAGTGAGCAGTACTTC,CASSQDLASGGASEQYF
TRBJ1-5,16,TRBD1,.,TRBV12-3/TRBV12-4,TGTGCCAGCAGCAAAGGGACAGGGGGAACTGGGGCGCCCCAGCATTTT,CASSKGTGGTGAPQHF
TRBJ2-3,17,TRBD2,.,TRBV6-6,TGTGCCAGCAGTTACTCGAAACGAGCGGGGAGCACAGATACGCAGTATTTT,CASSYSKRAGSTDTQYF
TRBJ2-3,13,.,.,TRBV6-5,TGTGCCAGCAGAACTCGACCCGAAGATACGCAGTATTTT,CASRTRPEDTQYF
TRBJ2-5,13,TRBD2,many,TRBV7-2,TGTGCCAGCAGCAAGACTAGCGAGGAGACCCAGTACTTC,CASSKTSEETQYF
TRBJ1-6,16,TRBD1,few,TRBV12-3/TRBV12-4,TGTGCCAGCAGTCGGACAGGGGGCTCTCTGAATTCACCCCCCCACTTT,CASSRTGGSLNSPPHF
TRBJ2-5,15,.,few,TRBV4-1,TGCGCCAGCAGCCAAGGTTACAGGCGACAAGAGACCCAGTACTTC,CASSQGYRRQETQYF
TRBJ1-2,14,.,.,TRBV2,TGTGCCAGCAGTGAAATGAAATTCAACTATGGCTACACCTTC,CASSEMKFNYGYTF
TRBJ1-2,14,TRBD1,many,TRBV4-1,TGCGCCAGCAGCCAAGTAGGGACAGGTGATGGCTACACCTTC,CASSQVGTGDGYTF